These 6 T cell receptor beta chains came from one sample sequenced in a study of CD8 T cells in ankylosing spondylitis. TCRdb itself ran the 5' RACE reads through MiXCR, one entry per CDR3 protein. Of around 150,000 distinct CDR3 sequences in the sample, approximately 44% were seen once. Input material: synovial fluid, either unsorted or a sorted T cell fraction (not recorded which). The receptors here all came from a male donor with ankylosing spondylitis.

V usage is TRBV5-1 and J usage is TRBJ2-3, with 12 bases identical to TRBD2. The CDR3 spans 15 residues. V shed 5 bases, J shed 5 bases, and the junction held 6 bases outside the gene matches. Per germline, CDR1 SGHRS and CDR2 YFSETQ. The CDR3 loop reads CASSSPGLAGDTQYF. CDR3 DNA sequence: TGCGCCAGCAGTTCGCCGGGACTAGCGGGAGATACGCAGTATTTT.

The chain links TRBV13 to TRBJ2-1, with TRBD2 identical over 9 bases. The trim removed 5 bases at V and 2 bases at J, leaving 10 bases unmatched. The germline V gene encodes CDR1 PRHDT and CDR2 FYEKMQ (reference sequence). The CDR3 spans 17 residues. The CDR3 here is CASSPRFSGRTYNEQFF. The CDR3 DNA follows: TGTGCCAGCAGCCCACGTTTCAGCGGGAGGACCTACAATGAGCAGTTCTTC.

This chain uses TRBV7-9 with TRBJ2-1; D is possibly TRBD2 (6 bases). Trimming removed 5 bases at V and 12 bases at J, with 8 bases between. Looked up from germline, CDR1 is SEHNR and CDR2 is FQNEAQ (reference sequence). This CDR3 has 10 amino acids. This chain's CDR3 is CASSAGRQFF. The CDR3 nucleotides are TGTGCCAGCAGCGCCGGGAGGCAGTTCTTC.

The table lists this clonotype with a few counts. The chain combines TRBV20-1 with TRBJ1-1, with D unresolved. V was clipped by 5 bases and J by 4 bases, with 11 bases between them. The CDR3 is 12 residues long. Germline V gene sequence: CDR1 DFQATT, CDR2 SNEGSKA (reference sequence). The CDR3: CSACRLGTEAFF. In DNA form, the CDR3 reads TGCAGTGCTTGCAGACTCGGCACTGAAGCTTTCTTT.

There are a few counts of this clonotype. The genes are TRBV4-1 and TRBJ2-3; weak D call: TRBD2 (6 bases). The CDR3 consists of 15 residues. Germline V lookup: CDR1 MGHRA, CDR2 YSYEKL. Trimming removed 4 bases at V and 2 bases at J, with 13 bases between. DNA of the CDR3: TGCGCCAGCAGCCGCCCGTGGGACTCCACAGATACGCAGTATTTT. Translation: CASSRPWDSTDTQYF.

This clonotype was detected only a few times. The chain combines TRBV6-5 with TRBJ2-7; the D gene could be TRBD1 or TRBD2 (5 bases each). Germline CDR1 MNHEY, CDR2 SVGAGI. Trimming pared 2 bases from V and 2 bases from J, leaving 13 bases between. This CDR3 is built from 15 residues. The CDR3 DNA sequence: TGTGCCAGCAGTTACCGGGACGGATTAACCTACGAGCAGTACTTC. It encodes CASSYRDGLTYEQYF.